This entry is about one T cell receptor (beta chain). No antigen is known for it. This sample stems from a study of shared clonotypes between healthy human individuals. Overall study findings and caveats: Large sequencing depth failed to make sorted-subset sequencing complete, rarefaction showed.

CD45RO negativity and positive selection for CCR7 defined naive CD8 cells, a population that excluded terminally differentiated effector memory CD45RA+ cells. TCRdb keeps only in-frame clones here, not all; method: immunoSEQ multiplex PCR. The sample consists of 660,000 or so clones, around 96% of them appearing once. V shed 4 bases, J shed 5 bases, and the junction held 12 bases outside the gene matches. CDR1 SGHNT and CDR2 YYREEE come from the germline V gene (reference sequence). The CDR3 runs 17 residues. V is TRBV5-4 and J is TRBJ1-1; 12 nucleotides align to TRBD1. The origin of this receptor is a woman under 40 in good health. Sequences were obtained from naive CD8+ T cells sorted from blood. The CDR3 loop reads CASSKGTGGVGRTEAFF. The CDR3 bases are TGTGCCAGCAGCAAAGGGACAGGGGGCGTGGGAAGAACTGAAGCTTTCTTT. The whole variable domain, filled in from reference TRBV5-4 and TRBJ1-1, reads ETGVTQSPTHLIKTRGQQVTLRCSSQSGHNTVSWYQQALGQGPQFIFQYYREEENGRGNFPPRFSGLQFPNYSSELNVNALELDDSALYLCASSKGTGGVGRTEAFFGQGTRLTVV.